A single sample gave rise to the 5 T cell receptor beta chains below, sequenced in a study of blood T cell repertoires in COVID-19. Measured with immunoSEQ multiplex PCR; TCRdb has only the in-frame clones, and not every one. Altogether around 210,000 clones are present, about four fifths being singletons, with the ten largest covering under 10%. Input material: peripheral blood. Receptors originate from a woman of 80 years or more with COVID-19, enrolled during active disease.

This chain links TRBV10-1 with TRBJ2-1, with D unresolved. Germline V gives CDR1 WNHNN, CDR2 SYGVQD (reference sequence). This CDR3 spans 12 amino acids. V lost 3 bases, J lost 8 bases, and 8 bases lay in between. CDR3 coding DNA: TGCGCCAGCAGTGAATCGTATGATGAGCAGTTCTTC. Residues: CASSESYDEQFF.

This chain connects TRBV5-1 to TRBJ1-2; 7 bases fit TRBD1. Germline V gives CDR1 SGHRS, CDR2 YFSETQ. The CDR3 runs to 16 residues. V dropped 0 bases and J dropped 9; count of bases not matched to a gene: 14. CDR3 region: CASSLEVGGSPLSYTF. For the CDR3, the DNA is TGCGCCAGCAGCTTGGAGGTAGGGGGCTCTCCTCTAAGCTACACCTTC.

J is TRBJ2-3 and V is TRBV2; 7 nucleotides line up with TRBD2. The CDR3 is 14 residues long. Germline V gene data show CDR1 as SNHLY and CDR2 as FYNNEI. Trimming cost V 8 bases and J 2 bases; bases outside gene matches: 7. CDR3 amino acids: CASGRAGPTDTQYF. CDR3 bases: TGTGCCAGCGGAAGAGCGGGACCCACAGATACGCAGTATTTT.

The chain has TRBV18 and TRBJ1-1; possible D gene TRBD1, 6 bases. With 3 bases removed from V and 4 bases from J, the gap between germline ends came to 9 bases. Germline V gene lookup returns CDR1 KGHSH and CDR2 LQKENI. This CDR3 spans 13 amino acids. CDR3 region: CASSPSRGTEAFF. The CDR3 nucleotides read TGTGCCAGCTCACCGTCCAGGGGCACTGAAGCTTTCTTT.

This clone was picked up one time. The J gene is TRBJ1-2, the V gene TRBV18, with D tentatively TRBD1 (5 bases). Trimming cost V 0 bases and J 6 bases, with 20 bases left between them. The CDR3 runs 17 residues. Germline loops: CDR1 KGHSH, CDR2 LQKENI. The DNA of the CDR3 is TGTGCCAGCTCACCACCAATGGGCCCCGGACAACCTAATGGCTACACCTTC. It translates to CASSPPMGPGQPNGYTF.